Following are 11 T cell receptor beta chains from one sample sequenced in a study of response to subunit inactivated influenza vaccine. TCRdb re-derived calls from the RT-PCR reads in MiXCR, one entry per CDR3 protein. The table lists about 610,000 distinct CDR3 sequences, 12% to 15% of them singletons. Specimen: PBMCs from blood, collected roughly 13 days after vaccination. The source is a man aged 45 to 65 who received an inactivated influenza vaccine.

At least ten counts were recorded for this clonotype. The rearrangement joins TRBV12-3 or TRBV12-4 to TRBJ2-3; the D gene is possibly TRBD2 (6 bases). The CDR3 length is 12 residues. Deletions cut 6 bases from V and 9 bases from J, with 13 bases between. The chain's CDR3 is CASSSLASTQYF. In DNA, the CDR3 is TGTGCCAGCAGCAGTCTAGCGAGCACGCAGTATTTT.

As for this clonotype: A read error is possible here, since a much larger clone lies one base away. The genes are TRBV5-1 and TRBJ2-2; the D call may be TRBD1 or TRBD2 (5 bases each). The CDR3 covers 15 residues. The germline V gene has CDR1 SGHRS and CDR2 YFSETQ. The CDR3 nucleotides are TGCGCCAGCAGCTTCACGGGGACCAACACCGGGAAGCTGTTTTTT. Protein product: CASSFTGTNTGKLFF.

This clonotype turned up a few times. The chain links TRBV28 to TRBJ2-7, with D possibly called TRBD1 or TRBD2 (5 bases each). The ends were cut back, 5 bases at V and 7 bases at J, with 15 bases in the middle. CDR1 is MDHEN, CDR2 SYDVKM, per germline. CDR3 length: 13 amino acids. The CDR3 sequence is CASSAGAVGEQYF. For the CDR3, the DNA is TGTGCCAGCAGTGCCGGGGCTGTGGGTGAGCAGTACTTC.

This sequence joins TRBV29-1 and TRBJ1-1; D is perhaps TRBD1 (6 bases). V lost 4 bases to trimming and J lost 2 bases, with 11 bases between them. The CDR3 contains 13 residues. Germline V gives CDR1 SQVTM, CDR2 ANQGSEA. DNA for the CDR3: TGCAGCGTTGTCTGGGGGCTCAACACTGAAGCTTTCTTT. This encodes CSVVWGLNTEAFF.

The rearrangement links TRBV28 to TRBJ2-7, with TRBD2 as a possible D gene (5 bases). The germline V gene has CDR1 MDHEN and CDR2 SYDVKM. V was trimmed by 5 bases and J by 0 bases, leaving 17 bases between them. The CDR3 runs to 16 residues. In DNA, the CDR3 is TGTGCCAGCAGTAACCCCCGGACTCACAGCTCCTACGAGCAGTACTTC. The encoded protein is CASSNPRTHSSYEQYF.

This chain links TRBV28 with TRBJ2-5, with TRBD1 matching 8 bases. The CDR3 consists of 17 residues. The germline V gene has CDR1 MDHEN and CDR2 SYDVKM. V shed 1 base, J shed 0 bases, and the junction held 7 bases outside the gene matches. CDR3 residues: CASSLFPGQANQETQYF. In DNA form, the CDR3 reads TGTGCCAGCAGTTTATTCCCGGGACAGGCCAACCAAGAGACCCAGTACTTC.

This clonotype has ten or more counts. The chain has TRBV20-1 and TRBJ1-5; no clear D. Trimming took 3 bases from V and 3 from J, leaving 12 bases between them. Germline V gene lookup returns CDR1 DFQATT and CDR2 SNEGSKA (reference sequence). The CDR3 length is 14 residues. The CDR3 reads CSASGGQINQPQHF. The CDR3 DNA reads TGCAGTGCTAGTGGTGGGCAGATCAATCAGCCCCAGCATTTT.

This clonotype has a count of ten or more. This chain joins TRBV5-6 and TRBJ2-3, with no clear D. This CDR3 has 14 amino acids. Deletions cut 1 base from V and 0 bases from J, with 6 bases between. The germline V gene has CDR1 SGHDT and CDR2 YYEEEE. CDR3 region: CASSLTPSTDTQYF. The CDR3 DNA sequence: TGTGCCAGCAGCTTGACGCCAAGCACAGATACGCAGTATTTT.

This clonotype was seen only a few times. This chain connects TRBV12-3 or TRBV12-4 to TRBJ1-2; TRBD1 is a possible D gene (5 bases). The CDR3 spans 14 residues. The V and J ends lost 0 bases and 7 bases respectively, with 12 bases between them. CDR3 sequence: CASSLAQGRGGYTF. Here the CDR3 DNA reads TGTGCCAGCAGTTTAGCGCAGGGTCGGGGTGGCTACACCTTC.

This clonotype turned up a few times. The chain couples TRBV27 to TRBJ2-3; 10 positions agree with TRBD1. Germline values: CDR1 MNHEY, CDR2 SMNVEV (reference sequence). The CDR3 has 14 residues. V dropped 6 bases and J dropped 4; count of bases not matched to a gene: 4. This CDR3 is CASSPDRGPDTQYF. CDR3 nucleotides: TGTGCCAGCAGCCCCGACAGGGGGCCAGATACGCAGTATTTT.

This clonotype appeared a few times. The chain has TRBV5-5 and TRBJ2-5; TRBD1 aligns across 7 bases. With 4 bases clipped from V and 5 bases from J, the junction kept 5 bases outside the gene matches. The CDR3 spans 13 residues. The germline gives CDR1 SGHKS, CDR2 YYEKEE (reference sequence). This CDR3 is CASSLGTAETQYF. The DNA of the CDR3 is TGTGCCAGCAGCCTAGGGACAGCTGAGACCCAGTACTTC.